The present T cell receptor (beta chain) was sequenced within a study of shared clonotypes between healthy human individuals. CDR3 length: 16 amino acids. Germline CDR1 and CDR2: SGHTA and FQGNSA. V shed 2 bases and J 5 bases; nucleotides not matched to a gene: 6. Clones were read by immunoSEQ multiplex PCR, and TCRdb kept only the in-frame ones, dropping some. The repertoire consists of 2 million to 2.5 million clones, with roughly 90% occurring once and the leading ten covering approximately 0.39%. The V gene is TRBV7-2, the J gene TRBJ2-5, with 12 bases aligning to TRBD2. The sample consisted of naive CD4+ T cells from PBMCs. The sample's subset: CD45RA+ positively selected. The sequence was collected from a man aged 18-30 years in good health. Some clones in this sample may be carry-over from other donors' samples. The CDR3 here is CASSLNSLAGGETQYF. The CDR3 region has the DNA TGTGCCAGCAGCTTAAATTCGCTAGCGGGGGGGGAGACCCAGTACTTC.